The entry below describes one TCR beta chain. Its antigen is not yet known. No conserved phenylalanine or tryptophan is present at the end of the CDR3, so a read error is the likely explanation. Because the CDR3's place on the DNA is in doubt, the DNA is left out and the CDR3 is given as listed by TCRdb. The patients picked for sequencing were ones in whom flow cytometry had shown an expansion of CD8+CD57+ cells. Every patient had severe acquired aplastic anemia, diagnosed using the International Study of Aplastic Anemia and Agranulocytosis and Camitta criteria. No therapy had been received by the patients at the time of blood sampling. TCR repertoires of sorted CD4+ and CD8+ blood T cells from severe aplastic anemia patients and healthy subjects were deep-sequenced in the study. Patients were enrolled in the USA under clinicaltrials.gov protocols 00001620, 01623167, 00001397, 00071045, 00081523 and 00961064. Ficoll-Paque density gradient centrifugation was used to isolate peripheral blood mononuclear cells. CD4+ and CD8+ T cells were sorted by FACS or magnetic beads before DNA extraction.

The entry originates in a study of CD8+CD57+ T cells in acquired aplastic anemia listed by TCRdb under 2018. Some background on the complete study: Extracted DNA from sorted CD4+ and CD8+ cells averaged approximately 3.4 ug, ranging from roughly 0.17 to 27.4 ug. CD8+CD57+ expansion was defined as frequency above the mean frequency observed in healthy subjects. Here is what the overall study found, with its caveats: Around 30 CD8+ CDR3 sequences were shared between patients and controls but appeared highly expressed in patients and within their immunodominant clones. Patients and healthy controls showed no significant difference in CD8+ Simpson's diversity (P=0.060).

Profiling of TCR beta VDJ combinations and CDR3 sequences used genomic DNA as the template. An Illumina HiSeq 2000 was the platform used for TCR repertoire sequencing. Regarding the original processing steps: TRBV/TRBJ rearrangement plots, CDR3 size and DJ length profiles, and Simpson's diversity index were used to evaluate the repertoires. The most abundant DNA sequence in the deep sequencing data was defined as the immunodominant clone. CDR3 amino acid sequences were screened for sharing across subjects and compared with published repertoires and the VDJdb database. The public sequencing data were trimmed at Q25 with fastp and processed into clonotypes with MiXCR by TCRdb, which kept only in-frame beta chains. Entries that share a CDR3 protein sequence are merged under the most common genes and DNA. TCRdb, not the original authors, processed these V and J calls. For this sample there are about 270,000 distinct CDR3 sequences; 82% appear just once. 35% to 50% of the sample comes from the top ten.

The CDR3 is 13 amino acids in total, end residues counted. For CDR1 and CDR2, the germline V gene lists SGHVS and FQNEAQ. The source is a human donor with aplastic anemia. The rearranged chain carries TRBV7-8 and TRBJ1-2. The sample consisted of sorted CD4+, CD8+, or CD8+CD57+ T cells (not recorded which) from PBMCs. This receptor carries the CDR3 CASSGDAGGRALS.